Listed below are T cell receptor beta chains from one sample, sequenced in a study of regulatory T cells in long-lasting Graves disease. Via MiXCR, TCRdb re-called the multiplex PCR reads, giving one row per CDR3 protein. Altogether roughly 350,000 distinct CDR3 sequences are present, approximately 15% being singletons, with the ten largest covering 25% to 30%. These data also formed part of another study, on T cells in Graves' hyperthyroidism and ophthalmopathy.

Material: peripheral blood mononuclear cells (PBMCs), obtained at new diagnosis, from a patient treated with antithyroid drugs. The receptors stem from a man between 40 and 49 years old with Graves disease. Each CDR3 is given with its conserved first and last residue. The D gene is left open where the match is weak. Expanded clones get a size class; other rows say once, few or many, or leave the size out.

clone size: few; D gene: NA; CDR3 length: 18; J gene: TRBJ2-2; V gene: TRBV4-3; CDR3 DNA: TGCGCCAGCAGCCAAGATCGGTACGGGGGTTTTTCCACCGGGGAGCTGTTTTTT; CDR3 protein: CASSQDRYGGFSTGELFF
clone size: many; D gene: TRBD1; CDR3 length: 14; J gene: TRBJ1-3; V gene: TRBV20-1; CDR3 DNA: TGCAGTGCCCATCTACAGGGGGCGGGAAACACCATATATTTT; CDR3 protein: CSAHLQGAGNTIYF
clone size: NA; D gene: NA; CDR3 length: 14; J gene: TRBJ2-3; V gene: TRBV10-1; CDR3 DNA: TGCGCCAGCAGTGAGTCGCAGGGGAAGGATACGCAGTATTTT; CDR3 protein: CASSESQGKDTQYF
clone size: many; D gene: NA; CDR3 length: 13; J gene: TRBJ2-2; V gene: TRBV11-2; CDR3 DNA: TGTGCCAGCAGCTTAGCGTTGTCCGGGGAGCTGTTTTTT; CDR3 protein: CASSLALSGELFF
clone size: many; D gene: TRBD2; CDR3 length: 12; J gene: TRBJ2-1; V gene: TRBV10-3; CDR3 DNA: TGTGCCACGACTAGCGTCAACAATGAGCAGTTCTTC; CDR3 protein: CATTSVNNEQFF
clone size: few; D gene: NA; CDR3 length: 12; J gene: TRBJ2-5; V gene: TRBV6-1; CDR3 DNA: TGTGCCAGCAGTGGCCGGCGGGAGACCCAGTACTTC; CDR3 protein: CASSGRRETQYF
clone size: NA; D gene: TRBD1; CDR3 length: 15; J gene: TRBJ1-1; V gene: TRBV4-1; CDR3 DNA: TGCGCCAGCACCAGAAGAGGACAGGGGGTCGATGAAGCTTTCTTT; CDR3 protein: CASTRRGQGVDEAFF
clone size: many; D gene: NA; CDR3 length: 12; J gene: TRBJ1-4; V gene: TRBV2; CDR3 DNA: TGTGCCAGCAGGGTGTATGAGGAAAAACTGTTTTTT; CDR3 protein: CASRVYEEKLFF
clone size: many; D gene: NA; CDR3 length: 15; J gene: TRBJ1-3; V gene: TRBV2; CDR3 DNA: TGTGCCAGCAGTTATATCAGGATCTCTGGAAACACCATATATTTT; CDR3 protein: CASSYIRISGNTIYF
clone size: many; D gene: TRBD2; CDR3 length: 14; J gene: TRBJ2-7; V gene: TRBV12-3/TRBV12-4; CDR3 DNA: TGTGCCAGCACCTTCTCGGGGCGGGGGAACGAGCAGTACTTC; CDR3 protein: CASTFSGRGNEQYF
clone size: many; D gene: TRBD2; CDR3 length: 15; J gene: TRBJ2-5; V gene: TRBV5-1; CDR3 DNA: TGCGCCAGCAGCCCGAATAGCGGGGGGGCGGAGACCCAGTACTTC; CDR3 protein: CASSPNSGGAETQYF
clone size: once; D gene: NA; CDR3 length: 13; J gene: TRBJ2-5; V gene: TRBV28; CDR3 DNA: TGTGCCAGCAGTTTGGCAGCCTCTGCGACCCAGTACTTC; CDR3 protein: CASSLAASATQYF
clone size: NA; D gene: NA; CDR3 length: 16; J gene: TRBJ1-5; V gene: TRBV28; CDR3 DNA: TGTGCCAGCAGTTCGGGGACCGTCATGACAAATCAGCCCCAGCATTTT; CDR3 protein: CASSSGTVMTNQPQHF
clone size: many; D gene: NA; CDR3 length: 16; J gene: TRBJ2-5; V gene: TRBV24-1; CDR3 DNA: TGTGCCACCAGTGATTTACATCGGGACGGTCAAGAGACCCAGTACTTC; CDR3 protein: CATSDLHRDGQETQYF
clone size: many; D gene: NA; CDR3 length: 12; J gene: TRBJ2-1; V gene: TRBV7-9; CDR3 DNA: TGTGCCAGCAGCTTAGCAAGGGGCCAGCAGTTCTTC; CDR3 protein: CASSLARGQQFF
clone size: many; D gene: TRBD1; CDR3 length: 14; J gene: TRBJ2-3; V gene: TRBV19; CDR3 DNA: TGTGCCAGTAGGGGGAGACAGGGCATAGATACGCAGTATTTT; CDR3 protein: CASRGRQGIDTQYF
clone size: many; D gene: TRBD2; CDR3 length: 17; J gene: TRBJ2-7; V gene: TRBV6-2/TRBV6-3; CDR3 DNA: TGTGCCAGCAGTTACCAGCGCCCAGCGGGGGTGAGCTACGAGCAGTACTTC; CDR3 protein: CASSYQRPAGVSYEQYF
clone size: many; D gene: NA; CDR3 length: 11; J gene: TRBJ2-7; V gene: TRBV15; CDR3 DNA: TGTGCCACCCGGCGCGGCCACGAGCAGTACTTC; CDR3 protein: CATRRGHEQYF
clone size: many; D gene: NA; CDR3 length: 16; J gene: TRBJ1-1; V gene: TRBV27; CDR3 DNA: TGTGCCAGCAGAAAGCCAACCGGGGGAATGAACACTGAAGCTTTCTTT; CDR3 protein: CASRKPTGGMNTEAFF
clone size: NA; D gene: NA; CDR3 length: 14; J gene: TRBJ2-3; V gene: TRBV5-1; CDR3 DNA: TGCGCCAGCAGTCGTCAGACTAACACAGATACGCAGTATTTT; CDR3 protein: CASSRQTNTDTQYF
clone size: NA; D gene: TRBD1; CDR3 length: 11; J gene: TRBJ2-7; V gene: TRBV20-1; CDR3 DNA: TGCAGTGCCAGACAGGGCGACGAGCAGTACTTC; CDR3 protein: CSARQGDEQYF
clone size: many; D gene: NA; CDR3 length: 18; J gene: TRBJ2-1; V gene: TRBV7-3; CDR3 DNA: TGTGCCAGCAGCTTATATCCGGGGCTAGAGAGAGGGAATGCTGAGCAGTTCTTC; CDR3 protein: CASSLYPGLERGNAEQFF
clone size: NA; D gene: NA; CDR3 length: 10; J gene: TRBJ2-7; V gene: TRBV20-1; CDR3 DNA: TGCAGTGCTGGGCCCTACGAGCAGTACTTC; CDR3 protein: CSAGPYEQYF
clone size: many; D gene: NA; CDR3 length: 13; J gene: TRBJ2-2; V gene: TRBV7-3; CDR3 DNA: TGTGCCAGCAGCTTAATGGCAACCGGGGAGCTGTTTTTT; CDR3 protein: CASSLMATGELFF
clone size: once; D gene: NA; CDR3 length: 16; J gene: TRBJ2-3; V gene: TRBV11-3; CDR3 DNA: TGTGCCAGCAGCCAACGACCGGAACAGTGGGGGGATACGCAGTATTTT; CDR3 protein: CASSQRPEQWGDTQYF
clone size: many; D gene: TRBD1; CDR3 length: 16; J gene: TRBJ2-5; V gene: TRBV28; CDR3 DNA: TGTGCCAGCAGAGACGCCGGGACAGGTGGGAAAAAGACCCAGTACTTC; CDR3 protein: CASRDAGTGGKKTQYF
clone size: many; D gene: TRBD2; CDR3 length: 15; J gene: TRBJ2-2; V gene: TRBV29-1; CDR3 DNA: TGCAGCGTTGTTGTAGCGGGGGTAAACACCGGGGAGCTGTTTTTT; CDR3 protein: CSVVVAGVNTGELFF
clone size: many; D gene: TRBD2; CDR3 length: 15; J gene: TRBJ2-3; V gene: TRBV28; CDR3 DNA: TGTGCCAGCAGTTTCCTAGCGGGGTACACAGATACGCAGTATTTT; CDR3 protein: CASSFLAGYTDTQYF
clone size: many; D gene: NA; CDR3 length: 13; J gene: TRBJ1-5; V gene: TRBV24-1; CDR3 DNA: TGTGCCACCAGTGTGGGAGACAATCAGCCCCAGCATTTT; CDR3 protein: CATSVGDNQPQHF
clone size: many; D gene: TRBD2; CDR3 length: 14; J gene: TRBJ2-3; V gene: TRBV20-1; CDR3 DNA: TGCAGTGCTAGAGTAGCGGGGGCCAATCCTACGCAGTATTTT; CDR3 protein: CSARVAGANPTQYF
clone size: many; D gene: NA; CDR3 length: 12; J gene: TRBJ1-2; V gene: TRBV27; CDR3 DNA: TGTGCCAGTAGGAGTCTTAACTATGGCTACACCTTC; CDR3 protein: CASRSLNYGYTF
clone size: many; D gene: NA; CDR3 length: 16; J gene: TRBJ1-4; V gene: TRBV5-4; CDR3 DNA: TGTGCCAGCAGCTTGGCCGGTCGAGGGACTAATGAAAAACTGTTTTTT; CDR3 protein: CASSLAGRGTNEKLFF
clone size: NA; D gene: TRBD1; CDR3 length: 16; J gene: TRBJ2-5; V gene: TRBV5-5; CDR3 DNA: TGTGCCAGCAGCTTGGACGGCAGGGGGCGCGGGGAGACCCAGTACTTC; CDR3 protein: CASSLDGRGRGETQYF
clone size: NA; D gene: NA; CDR3 length: 17; J gene: TRBJ2-6; V gene: TRBV13; CDR3 DNA: TGTGCCAGCAGCTTAGCCACCGCTTCCTCTGGGGCCAACGTCCTGACTTTC; CDR3 protein: CASSLATASSGANVLTF
clone size: NA; D gene: TRBD1; CDR3 length: 16; J gene: TRBJ2-3; V gene: TRBV29-1; CDR3 DNA: TGCAGCGTTGAAAACCACAGGGGTAGTAGCACAGATACGCAGTATTTT; CDR3 protein: CSVENHRGSSTDTQYF
clone size: many; D gene: TRBD2; CDR3 length: 15; J gene: TRBJ2-2; V gene: TRBV18; CDR3 DNA: TGTGCCAGCTCACCGAAGCTAGCGGCAACCGGGGAGCTGTTTTTT; CDR3 protein: CASSPKLAATGELFF
clone size: many; D gene: NA; CDR3 length: 16; J gene: TRBJ2-5; V gene: TRBV15; CDR3 DNA: TGTGCCACCAGCAGAGTCGGCGGAGGTGAGGCGGTGACCCAGTACTTC; CDR3 protein: CATSRVGGGEAVTQYF
clone size: few; D gene: NA; CDR3 length: 18; J gene: TRBJ1-4; V gene: TRBV19; CDR3 DNA: TGTGCCAGTCACCTCAGGGGCAGCTACTCCTCAACTAATGAAAAACTGTTTTTT; CDR3 protein: CASHLRGSYSSTNEKLFF
clone size: few; D gene: TRBD1; CDR3 length: 13; J gene: TRBJ2-5; V gene: TRBV29-1; CDR3 DNA: TGCAGCGTTGACAGACAGGGTGGTGGGACCCAGTACTTC; CDR3 protein: CSVDRQGGGTQYF
clone size: many; D gene: TRBD2; CDR3 length: 19; J gene: TRBJ2-6; V gene: TRBV6-1; CDR3 DNA: TGTGCCAGCAGTCTTCGACTAGCGGGGATGCCCGGTGGGGCCAACGTCCTGACTTTC; CDR3 protein: CASSLRLAGMPGGANVLTF
clone size: many; D gene: NA; CDR3 length: 16; J gene: TRBJ1-5; V gene: TRBV24-1; CDR3 DNA: TGTGCCACCCCTCCACCCCCCGCGGATAGCAATCAGCCCCAGCATTTT; CDR3 protein: CATPPPPADSNQPQHF
clone size: NA; D gene: NA; CDR3 length: 16; J gene: TRBJ2-7; V gene: TRBV5-1; CDR3 DNA: TGCGCCAGCAGCCTGGGACGGACTCCGAGGAGCTTGGGTCTGTACTTC; CDR3 protein: CASSLGRTPRSLGLYF
clone size: many; D gene: NA; CDR3 length: 13; J gene: TRBJ1-2; V gene: TRBV18; CDR3 DNA: TGTGCCAGCTCACCTGGGGTAAACTATGGCTACACCTTC; CDR3 protein: CASSPGVNYGYTF
clone size: few; D gene: TRBD1; CDR3 length: 16; J gene: TRBJ1-5; V gene: TRBV6-1; CDR3 DNA: TGTGCCAGCGGAGGGACAGGGGGCTTGGGCAATCAGCCCCGGCATTTT; CDR3 protein: CASGGTGGLGNQPRHF
clone size: few; D gene: NA; CDR3 length: 14; J gene: TRBJ1-4; V gene: TRBV10-3; CDR3 DNA: TGTGCCATCAGTGAGTCATGGTCGGACGAAAAACTGTTTTTT; CDR3 protein: CAISESWSDEKLFF
clone size: many; D gene: NA; CDR3 length: 16; J gene: TRBJ2-7; V gene: TRBV18; CDR3 DNA: TGTGCCAGCTCACCGCCCGACGCCCTACAGGGAGGAGAGCAGTACTTC; CDR3 protein: CASSPPDALQGGEQYF
clone size: NA; D gene: TRBD2; CDR3 length: 16; J gene: TRBJ2-7; V gene: TRBV12-3/TRBV12-4; CDR3 DNA: TGTGCCAGCAGTTTAAGGCTAGCGGGGCCCCGGTGCGAGCAGTACTTC; CDR3 protein: CASSLRLAGPRCEQYF
clone size: many; D gene: NA; CDR3 length: 13; J gene: TRBJ1-1; V gene: TRBV28; CDR3 DNA: TGTGCCAGCAGTCGGAGGACCAACACTGAAGCTTTCTTT; CDR3 protein: CASSRRTNTEAFF
clone size: NA; D gene: NA; CDR3 length: 17; J gene: TRBJ2-7; V gene: TRBV7-6; CDR3 DNA: TGTGCCAGCAGCTTAGAGGGGGGACTCGGTGGGGTGTACGAGCAGTACTTC; CDR3 protein: CASSLEGGLGGVYEQYF
clone size: many; D gene: TRBD2; CDR3 length: 16; J gene: TRBJ2-1; V gene: TRBV14; CDR3 DNA: TGTGCCAGCAGCCAAGAGGTTCTAGCGGGGCTCAATGAGCAGTTCTTC; CDR3 protein: CASSQEVLAGLNEQFF
clone size: many; D gene: NA; CDR3 length: 12; J gene: TRBJ2-7; V gene: TRBV30; CDR3 DNA: TGTGCCTGGAGTGCCCAGGGTGGCCCATCGTACTTC; CDR3 protein: CAWSAQGGPSYF
clone size: many; D gene: NA; CDR3 length: 14; J gene: TRBJ2-7; V gene: TRBV7-8; CDR3 DNA: TGTGCCAGCAGCTTAGTAACAGGCTCTTACGAGCAGTACTTC; CDR3 protein: CASSLVTGSYEQYF
clone size: many; D gene: NA; CDR3 length: 15; J gene: TRBJ2-3; V gene: TRBV5-5; CDR3 DNA: TGTGCCAGCGACAAATCCTTGGGGGGGCGGGATACGCAGTATTTT; CDR3 protein: CASDKSLGGRDTQYF
clone size: few; D gene: TRBD1; CDR3 length: 14; J gene: TRBJ1-6; V gene: TRBV2; CDR3 DNA: TGTGCCAGCACCTTGGACAGGGTCGATTCACCCCTCCACTTT; CDR3 protein: CASTLDRVDSPLHF
clone size: many; D gene: TRBD2; CDR3 length: 15; J gene: TRBJ2-1; V gene: TRBV28; CDR3 DNA: TGTGCCAGCAGCCCGGGGGGGGCAGCCTACAATGAGCAGTTCTTC; CDR3 protein: CASSPGGAAYNEQFF